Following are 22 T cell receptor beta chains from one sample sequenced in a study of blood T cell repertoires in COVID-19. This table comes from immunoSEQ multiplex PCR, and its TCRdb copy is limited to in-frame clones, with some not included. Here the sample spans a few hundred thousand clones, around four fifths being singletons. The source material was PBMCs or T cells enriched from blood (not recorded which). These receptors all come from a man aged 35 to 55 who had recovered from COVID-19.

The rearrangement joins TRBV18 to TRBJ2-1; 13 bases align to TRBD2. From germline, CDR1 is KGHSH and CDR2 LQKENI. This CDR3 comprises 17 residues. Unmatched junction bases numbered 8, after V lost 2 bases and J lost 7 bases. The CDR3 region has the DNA TGTGCCAGCTCACCATCCTTCGCACTAGCGGGAGGGAATGAGCAGTTCTTC. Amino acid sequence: CASSPSFALAGGNEQFF.

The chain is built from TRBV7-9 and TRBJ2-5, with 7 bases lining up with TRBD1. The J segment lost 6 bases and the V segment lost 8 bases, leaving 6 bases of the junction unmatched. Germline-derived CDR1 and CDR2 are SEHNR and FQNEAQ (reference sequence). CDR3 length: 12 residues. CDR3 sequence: CASVLQGKTQYF. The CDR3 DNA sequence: TGTGCCAGCGTGTTACAGGGGAAGACCCAGTACTTC.

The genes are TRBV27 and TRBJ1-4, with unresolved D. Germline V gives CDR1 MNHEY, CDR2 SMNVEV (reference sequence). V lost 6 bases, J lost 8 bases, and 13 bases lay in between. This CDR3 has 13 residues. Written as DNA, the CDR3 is TGTGCCAGCAGCCGCCGGGAAGGGGAAAAACTGTTTTTT. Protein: CASSRREGEKLFF. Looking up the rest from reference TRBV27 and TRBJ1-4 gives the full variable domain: EAQVTQNPRYLITVTGKKLTVTCSQNMNHEYMSWYRQDPGLGLRQIYYSMNVEVTDKGDVPEGYKVSRKEKRNFPLILESPSPNQTSLYFCASSRREGEKLFFGSGTQLSVL.

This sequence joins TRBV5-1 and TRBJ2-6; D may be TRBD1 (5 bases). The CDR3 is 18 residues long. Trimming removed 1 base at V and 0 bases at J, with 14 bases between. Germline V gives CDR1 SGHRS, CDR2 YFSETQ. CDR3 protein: CASSLRFAGNSGANVLTF. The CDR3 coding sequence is TGCGCCAGCAGCTTGCGATTCGCAGGGAACTCTGGGGCCAACGTCCTGACTTTC.

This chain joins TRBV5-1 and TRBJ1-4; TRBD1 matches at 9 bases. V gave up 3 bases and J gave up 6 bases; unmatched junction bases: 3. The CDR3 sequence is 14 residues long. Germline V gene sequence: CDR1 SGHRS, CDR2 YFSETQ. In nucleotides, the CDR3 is TGCGCCAGCAGCTCGGGACAGGGAGATGAAAAACTGTTTTTT. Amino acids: CASSSGQGDEKLFF.

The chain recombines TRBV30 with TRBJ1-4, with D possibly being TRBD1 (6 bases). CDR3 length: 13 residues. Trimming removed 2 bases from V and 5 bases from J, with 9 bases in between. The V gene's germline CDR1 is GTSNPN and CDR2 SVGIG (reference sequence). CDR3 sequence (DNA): TGTGCCTGGAGTAGGGGGTTAAATGAAAAACTGTTTTTT. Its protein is CAWSRGLNEKLFF.

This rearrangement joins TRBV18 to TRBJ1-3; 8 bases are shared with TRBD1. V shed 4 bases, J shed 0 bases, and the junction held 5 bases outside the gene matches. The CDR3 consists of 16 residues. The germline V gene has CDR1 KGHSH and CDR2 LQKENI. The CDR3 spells CASSQEQGASGNTIYF. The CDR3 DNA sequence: TGTGCCAGCTCACAAGAGCAGGGGGCCTCTGGAAACACCATATATTTT.

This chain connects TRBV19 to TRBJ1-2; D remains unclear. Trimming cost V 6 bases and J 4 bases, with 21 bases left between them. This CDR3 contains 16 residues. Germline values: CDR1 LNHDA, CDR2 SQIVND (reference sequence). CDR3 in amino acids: CASRSLKSLVFYGYTF. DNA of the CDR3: TGTGCCAGTAGATCCCTAAAGTCACTGGTATTCTATGGCTACACCTTC.

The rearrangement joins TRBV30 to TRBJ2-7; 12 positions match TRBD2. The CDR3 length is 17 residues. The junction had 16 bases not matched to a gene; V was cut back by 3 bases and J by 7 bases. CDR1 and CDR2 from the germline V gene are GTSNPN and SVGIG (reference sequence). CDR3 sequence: CAWRKPPASGRAGEQYF. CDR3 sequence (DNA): TGTGCCTGGAGAAAGCCCCCGGCTAGCGGGAGGGCGGGTGAGCAGTACTTC.

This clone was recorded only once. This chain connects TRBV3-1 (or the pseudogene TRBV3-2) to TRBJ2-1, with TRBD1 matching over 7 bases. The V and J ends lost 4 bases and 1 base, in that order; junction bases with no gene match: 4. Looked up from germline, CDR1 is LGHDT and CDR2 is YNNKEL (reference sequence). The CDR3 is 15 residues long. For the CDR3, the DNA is TGTGCCAGCAGCCCCATACAGGGGTCCTACAATGAGCAGTTCTTC. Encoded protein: CASSPIQGSYNEQFF.

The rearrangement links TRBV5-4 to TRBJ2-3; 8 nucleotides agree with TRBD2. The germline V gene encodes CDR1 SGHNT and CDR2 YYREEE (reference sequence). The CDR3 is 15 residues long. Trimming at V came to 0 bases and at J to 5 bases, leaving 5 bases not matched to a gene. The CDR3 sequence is CASSLGAGGVDTQYF. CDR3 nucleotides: TGTGCCAGCAGCTTGGGGGCGGGAGGAGTAGATACGCAGTATTTT.

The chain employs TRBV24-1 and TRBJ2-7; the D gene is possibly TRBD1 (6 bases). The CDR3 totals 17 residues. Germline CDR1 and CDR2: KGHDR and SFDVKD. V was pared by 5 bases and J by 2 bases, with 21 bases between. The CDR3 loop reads CATSVGGRGKPTYEQYF. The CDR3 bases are TGTGCCACCAGTGTTGGGGGCAGGGGTAAACCTACCTACGAGCAGTACTTC.

CDR3 sequence (DNA): TGTGCCAGCAGTTTATCATCGGGGATCAACTACGAGCAGTACTTC. Translated: CASSLSSGINYEQYF. The chain joins TRBV27 to TRBJ2-7, with D tentatively TRBD2 (5 bases). The V gene's germline CDR1 is MNHEY and CDR2 SMNVEV (reference sequence). This CDR3 is built from 15 residues. Trimming left V 0 bases short and J 3 bases short, with 12 bases between.

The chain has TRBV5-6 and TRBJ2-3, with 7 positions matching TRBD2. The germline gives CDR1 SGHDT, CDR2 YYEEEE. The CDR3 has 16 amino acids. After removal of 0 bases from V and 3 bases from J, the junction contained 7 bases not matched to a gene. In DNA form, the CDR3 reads TGTGCCAGCAGCTTGGGACTAGCCGCCTATACAGATACGCAGTATTTT. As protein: CASSLGLAAYTDTQYF.

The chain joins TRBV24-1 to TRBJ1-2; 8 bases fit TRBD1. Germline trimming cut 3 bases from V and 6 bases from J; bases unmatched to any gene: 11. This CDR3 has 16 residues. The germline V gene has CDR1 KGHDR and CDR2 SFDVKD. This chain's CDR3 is CATSDPSPRTGNGYTF. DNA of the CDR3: TGTGCCACCAGTGATCCCTCCCCCCGGACAGGGAATGGCTACACCTTC.

The CDR3 DNA is TGTGCCAGCAGCTTACAGGGAAAGGATGGCTACACCTTC. Translation: CASSLQGKDGYTF. This rearrangement joins TRBV3-1 (or the pseudogene TRBV3-2) to TRBJ1-2, with D tentatively TRBD1 (6 bases). This CDR3 region has 13 residues. V was shortened by 5 bases and J by 6 bases, with 13 bases between the two germline ends. The germline V gene has CDR1 LGHDT and CDR2 YNNKEL (reference sequence).

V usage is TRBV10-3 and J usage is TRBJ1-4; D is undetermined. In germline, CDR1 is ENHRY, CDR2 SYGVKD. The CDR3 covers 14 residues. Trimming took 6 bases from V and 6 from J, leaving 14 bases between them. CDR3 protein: CAISPGALDEKLFF. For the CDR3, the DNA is TGTGCCATCAGCCCAGGCGCTTTAGATGAAAAACTGTTTTTT.

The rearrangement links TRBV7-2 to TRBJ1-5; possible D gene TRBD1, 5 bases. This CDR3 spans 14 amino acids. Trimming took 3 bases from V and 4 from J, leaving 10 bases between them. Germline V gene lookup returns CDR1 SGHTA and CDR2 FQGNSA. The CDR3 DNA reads TGTGCCAGCAGCTTTACATCAGGGAATCAGCCCCAGCATTTT. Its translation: CASSFTSGNQPQHF. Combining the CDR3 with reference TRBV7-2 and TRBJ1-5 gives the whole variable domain GAGVSQSPSNKVTEKGKDVELRCDPISGHTALYWYRQSLGQGLEFLIYFQGNSAPDKSGLPSDRFSAERTGGSVSTLTIQRTQQEDSAVYLCASSFTSGNQPQHFGDGTRLSIL.

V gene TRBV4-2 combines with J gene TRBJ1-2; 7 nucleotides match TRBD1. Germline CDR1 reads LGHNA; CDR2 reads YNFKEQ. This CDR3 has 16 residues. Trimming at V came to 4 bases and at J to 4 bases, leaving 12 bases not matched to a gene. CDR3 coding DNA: TGTGCCAGCAGCCCAAACAGGGGCCTTACTCCCTATGGCTACACCTTC. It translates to CASSPNRGLTPYGYTF.

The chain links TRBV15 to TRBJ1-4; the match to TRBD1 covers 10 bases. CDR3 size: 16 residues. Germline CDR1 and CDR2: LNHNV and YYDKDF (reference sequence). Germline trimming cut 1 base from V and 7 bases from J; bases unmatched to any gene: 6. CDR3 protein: CATSRGSGTGVEKLFF. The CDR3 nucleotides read TGTGCCACCAGCAGAGGCTCCGGGACAGGGGTTGAAAAACTGTTTTTT. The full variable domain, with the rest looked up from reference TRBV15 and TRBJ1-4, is DAMVIQNPRYQVTQFGKPVTLSCSQTLNHNVMYWYQQKSSQAPKLLFHYYDKDFNNEADTPDNFQSRRPNTSFCFLDIRSPGLGDTAMYLCATSRGSGTGVEKLFFGSGTQLSVL.

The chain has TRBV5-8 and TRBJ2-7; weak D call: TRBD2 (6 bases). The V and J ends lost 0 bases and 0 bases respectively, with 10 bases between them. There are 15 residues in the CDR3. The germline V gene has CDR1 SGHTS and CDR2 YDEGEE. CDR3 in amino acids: CASSLDGRGSYEQYF. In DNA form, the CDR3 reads TGTGCCAGCAGCTTGGATGGGCGGGGCTCCTACGAGCAGTACTTC.

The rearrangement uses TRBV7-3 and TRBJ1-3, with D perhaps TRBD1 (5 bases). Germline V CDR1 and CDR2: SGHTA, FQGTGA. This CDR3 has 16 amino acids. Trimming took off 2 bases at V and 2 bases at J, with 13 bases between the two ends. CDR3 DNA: TGTGCCAGCAGCTTACAGGGAGGGCTCCCTGGAAACACCATATATTTT. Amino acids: CASSLQGGLPGNTIYF.